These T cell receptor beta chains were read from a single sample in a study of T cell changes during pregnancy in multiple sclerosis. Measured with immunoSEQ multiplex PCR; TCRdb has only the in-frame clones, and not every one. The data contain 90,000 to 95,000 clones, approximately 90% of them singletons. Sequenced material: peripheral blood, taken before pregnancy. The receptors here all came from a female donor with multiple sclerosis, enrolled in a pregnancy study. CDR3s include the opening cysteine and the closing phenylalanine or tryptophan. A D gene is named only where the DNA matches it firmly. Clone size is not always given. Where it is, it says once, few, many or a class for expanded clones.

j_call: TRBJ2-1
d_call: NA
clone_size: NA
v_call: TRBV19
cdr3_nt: TGTGCCAGTAGTATTTGGAAGGGGCTCAATGAGCAGTTCTTC
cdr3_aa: CASSIWKGLNEQFF

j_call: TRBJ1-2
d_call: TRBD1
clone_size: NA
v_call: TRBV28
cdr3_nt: TGTGCCAGCAGTCAACAGGGGGTTTATGGCTACACCTTC
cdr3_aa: CASSQQGVYGYTF

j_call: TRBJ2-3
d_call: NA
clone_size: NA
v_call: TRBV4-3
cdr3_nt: TGCGCCAGCAGCCAAGATCCTGCTAGCGTTACAGATACGCAGTATTTT
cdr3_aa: CASSQDPASVTDTQYF

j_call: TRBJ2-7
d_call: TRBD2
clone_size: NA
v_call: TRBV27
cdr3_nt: TGTGCCAGCACCCGGACTAGCGGAAACTCGATCTACGAGCAGTACTTC
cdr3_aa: CASTRTSGNSIYEQYF

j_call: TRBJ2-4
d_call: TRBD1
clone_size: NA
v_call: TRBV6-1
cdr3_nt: TGTGCCAGCAGTGTCAGACAGGGACCAGCCAAAAACATTCAGTACTTC
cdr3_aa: CASSVRQGPAKNIQYF

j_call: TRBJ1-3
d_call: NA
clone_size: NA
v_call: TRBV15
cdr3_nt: TGTGCCACCAGCAGCCTAGGGGTGGCAGGAAACACCATATATTTT
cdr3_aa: CATSSLGVAGNTIYF

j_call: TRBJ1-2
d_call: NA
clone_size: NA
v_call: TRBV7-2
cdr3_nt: TGTGCCAGCAGCCCGGCGGGTGTGGGAGCAGGCGATGGCTACACCTTC
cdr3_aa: CASSPAGVGAGDGYTF

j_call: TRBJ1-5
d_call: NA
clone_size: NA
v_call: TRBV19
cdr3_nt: TGTGCCAGCCAGACACGCCAAAATAGCAATCAGCCCCAGCATTTT
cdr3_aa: CASQTRQNSNQPQHF

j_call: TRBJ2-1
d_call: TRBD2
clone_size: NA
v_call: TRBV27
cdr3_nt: TGTGCCAGCAGCCACGGGACTAGCCTCTACAATGAGCAGTTCTTC
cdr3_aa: CASSHGTSLYNEQFF

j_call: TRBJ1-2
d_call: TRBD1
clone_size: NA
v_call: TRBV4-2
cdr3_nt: TGTGCCAGCAGCCAAGATACAGGGGACGACTATGGCTACACCTTC
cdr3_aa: CASSQDTGDDYGYTF

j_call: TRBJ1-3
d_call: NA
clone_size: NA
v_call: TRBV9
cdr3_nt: TGTGCCAGCAGCGGCGGGCTTAGCTCTGGAAACACCATATATTTT
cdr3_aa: CASSGGLSSGNTIYF

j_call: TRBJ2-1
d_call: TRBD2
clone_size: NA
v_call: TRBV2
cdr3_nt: TGTGCCAGCAGTGCTAGCGGGGGGGCTAGTGAGCAGTTCTTC
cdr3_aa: CASSASGGASEQFF

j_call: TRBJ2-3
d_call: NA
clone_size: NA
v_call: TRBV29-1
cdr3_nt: TGCAGCGTTGGCGGTACGCAGTATTTT
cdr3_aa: CSVGGTQYF

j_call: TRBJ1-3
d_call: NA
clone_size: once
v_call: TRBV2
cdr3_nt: TGTGCCAGTTCCTTCGGTGGAAACACCATATATTTT
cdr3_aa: CASSFGGNTIYF

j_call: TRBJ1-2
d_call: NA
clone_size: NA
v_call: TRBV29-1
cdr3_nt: TGCAGCGTTGAAGGCTATACCAGGGGCTACACCTTC
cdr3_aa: CSVEGYTRGYTF

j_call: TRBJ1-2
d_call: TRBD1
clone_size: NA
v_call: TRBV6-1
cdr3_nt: TGTGCCAGCAGTCCTCAGGGGGTATTGGGCTACACCTTC
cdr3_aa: CASSPQGVLGYTF

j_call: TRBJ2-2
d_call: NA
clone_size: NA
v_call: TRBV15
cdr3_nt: TGTGCCACCGCGGAAAGCCGATCGGTGGTGACCGGGGAGCTGTTTTTT
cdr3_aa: CATAESRSVVTGELFF

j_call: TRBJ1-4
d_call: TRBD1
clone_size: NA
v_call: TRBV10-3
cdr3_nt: TGTGCCATCAGTGAGGATAGGGGGCATAATGAAAAACTGTTTTTT
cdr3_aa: CAISEDRGHNEKLFF

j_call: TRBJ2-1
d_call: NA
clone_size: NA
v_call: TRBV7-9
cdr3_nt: TGTGCCAGCAGCTTAGGGATAGGGGTGATAAATGAGCAGTTCTTC
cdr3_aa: CASSLGIGVINEQFF

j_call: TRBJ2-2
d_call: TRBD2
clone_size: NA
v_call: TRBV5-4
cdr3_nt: TGTGCCAGCAGACCTAGCGGGGGGAACACCGGGGAGCTGTTTTTT
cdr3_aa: CASRPSGGNTGELFF

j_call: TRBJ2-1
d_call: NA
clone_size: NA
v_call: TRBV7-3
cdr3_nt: TGTGCCAGCAGCTTGATAAGGGGAAATGAGCAGTTCTTC
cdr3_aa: CASSLIRGNEQFF

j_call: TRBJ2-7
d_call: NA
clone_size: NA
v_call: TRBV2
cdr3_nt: TGTGCCAGCCTTTGGGCAGCACCTACCTACGAGCAGTACTTC
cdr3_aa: CASLWAAPTYEQYF

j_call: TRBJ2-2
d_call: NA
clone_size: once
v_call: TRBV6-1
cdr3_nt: TGTGCCAGCACCAGAACCGGGGGTGGGGAGCTGTTTTTT
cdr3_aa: CASTRTGGGELFF

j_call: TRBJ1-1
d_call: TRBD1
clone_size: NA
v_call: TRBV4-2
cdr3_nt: TGTGCCAGCAGCCAAGAAGGGGGCTTAAACACTGAAGCTTTCTTT
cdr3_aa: CASSQEGGLNTEAFF

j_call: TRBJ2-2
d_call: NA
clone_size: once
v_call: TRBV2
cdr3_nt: TGTGCCAGCAGTGAAGCTAGGGGCCCCACCGGGGAGCTGTTTTTT
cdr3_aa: CASSEARGPTGELFF

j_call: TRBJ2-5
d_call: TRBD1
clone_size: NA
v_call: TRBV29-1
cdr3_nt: TGCAGCGCTTGGAGGGGACAGGGGGCTCAGACCCAGTACTTC
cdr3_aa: CSAWRGQGAQTQYF

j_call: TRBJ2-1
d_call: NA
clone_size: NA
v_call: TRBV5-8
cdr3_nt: TGTGCCAGCAGCTCAAGGGGGGGGTGGGACAATGAGCAGTTCTTC
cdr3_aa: CASSSRGGWDNEQFF

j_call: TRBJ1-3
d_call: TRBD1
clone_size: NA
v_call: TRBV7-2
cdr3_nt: TGTGCCAGCAGCGGGCGGACAGGGGAAGGAAACACCATATATTTT
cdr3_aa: CASSGRTGEGNTIYF

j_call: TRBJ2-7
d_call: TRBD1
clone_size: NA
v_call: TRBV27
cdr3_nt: TGTGCCAGCAGTTCAACAGGGGGTTCTCGGGAGCAGTACTTC
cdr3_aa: CASSSTGGSREQYF

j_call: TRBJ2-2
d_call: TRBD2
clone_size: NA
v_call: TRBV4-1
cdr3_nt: TGCGCCAGCAGCCGCGGACTAGCGGGGGGGGTCGGGGAGCTGTTTTTT
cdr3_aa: CASSRGLAGGVGELFF

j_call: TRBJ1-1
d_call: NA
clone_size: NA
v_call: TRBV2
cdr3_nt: TGTGCCAGCCGAACTGACGGGCCAGGGGATGAAGCTTTCTTT
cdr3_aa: CASRTDGPGDEAFF

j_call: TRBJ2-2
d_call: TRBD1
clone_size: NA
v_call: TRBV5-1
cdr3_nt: TGCGCCAGCAGCTTGGCCATCATTGGACAGGGTGCCGGGGAGCTGTTTTTT
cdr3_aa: CASSLAIIGQGAGELFF

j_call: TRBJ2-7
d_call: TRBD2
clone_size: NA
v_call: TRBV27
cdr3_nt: TGTGCCAGCAGTTTATACCCCCCGACTAGCGGGAGGTTACCTTACGAGCAGTACTTC
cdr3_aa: CASSLYPPTSGRLPYEQYF

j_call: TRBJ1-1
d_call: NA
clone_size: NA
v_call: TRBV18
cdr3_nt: TGTGCCAGCTCACCAAAAGGGGGTGAAGCTTTCTTT
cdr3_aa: CASSPKGGEAFF

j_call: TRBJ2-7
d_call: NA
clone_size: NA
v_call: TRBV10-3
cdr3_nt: TGTGCCATCAGTGACCAGCGGTGGCGGGCCTACGAGCAGTACTTC
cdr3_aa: CAISDQRWRAYEQYF

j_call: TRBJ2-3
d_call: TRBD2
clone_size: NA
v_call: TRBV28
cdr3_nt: TGTGCCAGCAGTCTATTAGCGGGACAAGCCACAGATACGCAGTATTTT
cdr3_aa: CASSLLAGQATDTQYF

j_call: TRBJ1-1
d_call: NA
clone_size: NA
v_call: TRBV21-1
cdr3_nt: TGTGCCAGCAGCCAGGATGAGAACACTGAAGCTTTCTTT
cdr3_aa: CASSQDENTEAFF

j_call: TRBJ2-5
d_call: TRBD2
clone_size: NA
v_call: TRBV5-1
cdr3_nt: TGCGCCAGCAGCCTAGACCTTAGCGGGAAGGGACAAGAGACCCAGTACTTC
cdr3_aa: CASSLDLSGKGQETQYF

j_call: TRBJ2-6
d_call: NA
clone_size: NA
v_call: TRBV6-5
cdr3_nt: TGTGCCAGCAGAATTGACAGTTTTGGGGCCAACGTCCTGACTTTC
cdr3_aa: CASRIDSFGANVLTF

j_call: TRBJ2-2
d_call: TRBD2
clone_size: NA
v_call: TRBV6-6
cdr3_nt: TGTGCCAGCACACTAGCGGGGGGGAACACCGGGGAGCTGTTTTTT
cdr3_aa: CASTLAGGNTGELFF

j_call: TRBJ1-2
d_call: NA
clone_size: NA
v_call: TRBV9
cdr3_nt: TGTGCCAGCAGCGTAGTACGGACAAACACTAACTATGGCTACACCTTC
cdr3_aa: CASSVVRTNTNYGYTF

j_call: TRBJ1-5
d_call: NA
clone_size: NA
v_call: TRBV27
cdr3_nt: TGTGCCAGCAGTCCTAAACTCAGGGGACCTCAGCCCCAGCATTTT
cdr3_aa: CASSPKLRGPQPQHF

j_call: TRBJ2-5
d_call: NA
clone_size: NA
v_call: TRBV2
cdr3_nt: TGTGCCAGCAGTGAGCAGGGAAGAGAGACCCAGTACTTC
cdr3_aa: CASSEQGRETQYF

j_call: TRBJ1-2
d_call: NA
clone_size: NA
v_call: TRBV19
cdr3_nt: TGTGCCAGTAGTATAAAGGAGTATATTAATGGCTACACCTTC
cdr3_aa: CASSIKEYINGYTF

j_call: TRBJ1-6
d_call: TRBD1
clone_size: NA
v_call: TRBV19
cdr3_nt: TGTGCCAGTAGTATGGACAGGGGTTCCTATAATTCACCCCTCCACTTT
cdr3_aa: CASSMDRGSYNSPLHF

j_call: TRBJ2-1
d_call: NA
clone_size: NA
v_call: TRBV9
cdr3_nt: TGTGCCAGCAGCGTAGGCCAGTCCACCTACAATGAGCAGTTCTTC
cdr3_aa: CASSVGQSTYNEQFF

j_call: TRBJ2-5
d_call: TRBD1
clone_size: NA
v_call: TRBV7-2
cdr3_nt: TGTGCCAGCAGCAGGGACAGGGGCTACCAAGAGACCCAGTACTTC
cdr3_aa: CASSRDRGYQETQYF

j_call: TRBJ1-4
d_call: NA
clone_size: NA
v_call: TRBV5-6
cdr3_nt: TGTGCCAGCAGCTTGGCGGGCCAGGGAAATGAAAAACTGTTTTTT
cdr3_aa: CASSLAGQGNEKLFF

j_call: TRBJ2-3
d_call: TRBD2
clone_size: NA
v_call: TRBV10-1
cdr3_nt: TGCGCCAGCAGTGATTCTCTTCTCCTGGCGGGAGTAGGCACAGATACGCAGTATTTT
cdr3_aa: CASSDSLLLAGVGTDTQYF

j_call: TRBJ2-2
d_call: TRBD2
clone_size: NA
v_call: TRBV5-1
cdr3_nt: TGCGCCAGCAGCCGGGGACTAGCGGAGAACACCGGGGAGCTGTTTTTT
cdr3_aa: CASSRGLAENTGELFF

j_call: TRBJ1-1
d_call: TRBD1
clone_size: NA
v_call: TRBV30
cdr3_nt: TGTGCCTGGAGTGTACGTAAGGACAGGGAAAACACTGAAGCTTTCTTT
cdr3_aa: CAWSVRKDRENTEAFF